The subject of this entry is one T cell receptor (beta chain). Its antigen is unidentified. PBMCs that had been cryopreserved were the source of approximately 2 micrograms of genomic DNA for TCR beta libraries. This sample was included in a study of cytotoxic CD8 clonotypes in ibrutinib-treated CLL. A 1 in 200,000 to 1 in 1 million T cell depth was the sequencing target. Clones were read by immunoSEQ multiplex PCR, and TCRdb kept only the in-frame ones, dropping some. This sample has more than 200,000 clones, with roughly 79% found just once. The germline V gene encodes CDR1 ENHRY and CDR2 SYGVKD. V was trimmed by 8 bases and J by 7 bases, leaving 15 bases between them. The CDR3 length is 14 residues. General observations from the study: A difference in sampling times existed between sustained-remission and progressing patients.

Sequencing was performed on PBMCs, taken after 12 months of ibrutinib treatment. The source of this sequence is a human donor with chronic lymphocytic leukemia. The chain uses TRBV10-3 and TRBJ1-6; D possibly corresponds to TRBD1 (6 bases). The DNA for the CDR3 is TGTGCCATCGGCCCCGCCGGGGGCAATTCACCCCTCCACTTT. The encoded protein is CAIGPAGGNSPLHF.